The 27 T cell receptor beta chains below all came from one sample that was sequenced in a study of T and B cells in COVID-19 patients (dated by TCRdb to the early 2020s). TRB repertoires were amplified from around 250-500 ng of genomic DNA extracted from blood. Sequencing was carried out with an Illumina MiSeq. TRB rearrangements were amplified by multiplex PCR with BIOMED2 TRB-A/B primer pools. The raw public reads went through TCRdb reprocessing: fastp at Q25, MiXCR clone calling, in-frame beta chains kept. Entries that share a CDR3 protein sequence are merged under the most common genes and DNA. The table for this sample lists 18,000 or so distinct CDR3 sequences; roughly 36% of them were counted only once. The ten largest clones add up to more than 15% of the sample. Material for sequencing was blood. All receptors come from a human donor with active COVID-19.

This clonotype has more than one count but fewer than ten. The chain links TRBV10-3 to TRBJ1-2; weak D call: TRBD1 (5 bases). Germline-derived CDR1 and CDR2 are ENHRY and SYGVKD. This CDR3 spans 16 amino acids. Trimming shortened V by 7 bases and J by 1 base, and 19 bases separated the two germline ends. The CDR3 nucleotides are TGTGCCATCAATCTCCACCCCGCCGACAGTAACTATGGCTACACCTTC. This codes for CAINLHPADSNYGYTF.

The J gene is TRBJ2-7, the V gene TRBV13; D is uncertain. V was trimmed by 4 bases and J by 0 bases, leaving 13 bases between them. The CDR3 has 15 residues. Germline assignment: CDR1 PRHDT and CDR2 FYEKMQ (reference sequence). The chain's CDR3 is CASSSPDLSSYEQYF. The CDR3 bases are TGTGCCAGCAGCTCGCCAGACCTCAGCTCCTACGAGCAGTACTTC.

Turning to this clonotype: This clone may be a read error of a much larger clone one base away. The chain uses TRBV19 and TRBJ1-5, with no clear D. Germline CDR1 LNHDA, CDR2 SQIVND (reference sequence). CDR3 length: 13 amino acids. The CDR3 region is CVSSISEDQPQHF. Here the CDR3 DNA reads TGTGTCAGTAGTATAAGTGAAGATCAGCCCCAGCATTTT.

There are a few counts of this clonotype. This chain links TRBV6-5 with TRBJ2-7, with 9 bases identical to TRBD1. The CDR3 consists of 16 residues. Germline CDR1 and CDR2: MNHEY and SVGAGI. J was trimmed by 0 bases and V by 5 bases; bases with no gene match: 8. The CDR3 nucleotides are TGTGCCAGCAGTCCAACTCGGGGACAGGGCTCCTACGAGCAGTACTTC. It yields the protein CASSPTRGQGSYEQYF.

The CDR3 protein is CASSLTGTTMNEKLFF. The CDR3, as DNA: TGCGCCAGCAGCTTGACCGGGACTACAATGAATGAAAAACTGTTTTTT. The chain employs TRBV5-1 and TRBJ1-4, with D possibly being TRBD1 (5 bases). From germline, CDR1 is SGHRS and CDR2 YFSETQ. The CDR3 has 16 amino acids. The V gene lost 1 base and the J gene lost 5 bases, with 15 bases spanning the gap.

By share, this clonotype counts as medium-sized. J is TRBJ2-3 and V is TRBV29-1; D gene ambiguous. From germline, CDR1 is SQVTM and CDR2 ANQGSEA. The CDR3 loop spans 12 amino acids. Trimming shortened V by 3 bases and J by 4 bases, and 8 bases separated the two germline ends. This CDR3 is CSVEYVADTQYF. CDR3 in DNA: TGCAGCGTTGAGTACGTAGCAGATACGCAGTATTTT.

This chain connects TRBV13 to TRBJ2-7; either TRBD1 or TRBD2 may supply D (5 bases each). The CDR3 sequence is 15 residues long. V shed 3 bases and J shed 5 bases, with 17 bases lying between them. Germline assignment: CDR1 PRHDT and CDR2 FYEKMQ (reference sequence). In nucleotides, the CDR3 is TGTGCCAGCAGCTTCCAGGGAATGTACGGGGACGAGCAGTACTTC. It codes for CASSFQGMYGDEQYF.

This chain links TRBV4-3 with TRBJ2-3; D is unclear. The ends were cut back, 1 base at V and 0 bases at J, with 14 bases in the middle. Germline V gene data show CDR1 as LGHNA and CDR2 as YSLEER. The CDR3 contains 17 residues. CDR3 region: CASSQVYGGPSTDTQYF. In DNA, the CDR3 is TGCGCCAGCAGCCAAGTTTACGGTGGTCCTAGCACAGATACGCAGTATTTT.

This clonotype showed up many times. This CDR3 reads CASRSSQSGTDTQYF. The CDR3 region has the DNA TGTGCCAGCAGATCGTCACAGTCAGGCACAGATACGCAGTATTTT. This chain joins TRBV12-3 or TRBV12-4 and TRBJ2-3; D gene unclear. Trimming shortened V by 6 bases and J by 1 base, and 14 bases separated the two germline ends. The CDR3 runs to 15 residues.

This sequence joins TRBV5-6 and TRBJ2-2; 7 bases match TRBD1. Losses at the gene ends were 4 bases for V and 6 bases for J; bases not matched to a gene: 3. The CDR3 sequence is 13 residues long. CDR1 is SGHDT, CDR2 YYEEEE, per germline. The CDR3 region is CASSLTGPGELFF. DNA for the CDR3: TGTGCCAGCAGCCTGACAGGGCCCGGGGAGCTGTTTTTT.

By share of the sample, this clonotype is medium-sized. This chain uses TRBV6-5 with TRBJ2-6; a possible D gene is TRBD1 (5 bases). The V gene lost 2 bases and the J gene lost 0 bases, with 14 bases spanning the gap. CDR1 is MNHEY and CDR2 is SVGAGI in the germline V gene. The CDR3 contains 18 residues. The chain's CDR3 is CASSYVAGLSSGANVLTF. The CDR3 DNA reads TGTGCCAGCAGTTACGTGGCAGGGCTCAGCTCTGGGGCCAACGTCCTGACTTTC.

V usage is TRBV18 and J usage is TRBJ2-5; D unclear. The CDR3 has 14 residues. Trimming pared 3 bases from V and 1 base from J, leaving 9 bases between. The germline V gene encodes CDR1 KGHSH and CDR2 LQKENI. CDR3: CASSPGPGQETQYF. In DNA, the CDR3 is TGTGCCAGCTCACCTGGACCGGGCCAAGAGACCCAGTACTTC.

With regard to this clonotype: A read error may explain this, as a much larger clone is one base away. The J gene is TRBJ2-5, the V gene TRBV13; D remains ambiguous. V was pared by 2 bases and J by 2 bases, with 9 bases between. The CDR3 runs 14 residues. CDR1 and CDR2 from the germline V gene are PRHDT and FYEKMQ (reference sequence). The CDR3, as DNA: TGTGCCAGCAGCTTACCATGGGTTCAAGAGACCCAGTACTTC. Protein: CASSLPWVQETQYF.

V usage is TRBV4-1 and J usage is TRBJ2-1; D not certain. The CDR3 consists of 15 residues. V dropped 0 bases and J dropped 2 bases, with 8 bases sitting between them. Germline assignment: CDR1 MGHRA and CDR2 YSYEKL. The CDR3 spells CASSQDALTYNEQFF. The CDR3 DNA reads TGCGCCAGCAGCCAAGACGCCCTTACCTACAATGAGCAGTTCTTC.

Comments on this clonotype: Being one base from a much bigger clone, this may be a read error. V and J are TRBV19 and TRBJ2-2; 7 positions agree with TRBD1. This CDR3 has 15 residues. Germline V gene sequence: CDR1 LNHDA, CDR2 SQIVND (reference sequence). The CDR3 region is CASSLDRANTGELFF. CDR3 nucleotide sequence: TGTGCCAGTAGTTTAGACAGGGCGAACACCGGGGAGCTGTTTTTT.

This chain connects TRBV5-6 to TRBJ1-2; possibly TRBD1 for D (5 bases). Per germline, CDR1 SGHDT and CDR2 YYEEEE. The length of the CDR3 is 14 residues. V shed 4 bases and J shed 5 bases, with 15 bases lying between them. The CDR3: CASSKDIGGYGYTF. The CDR3 DNA reads as TGTGCCAGCAGCAAGGACATTGGGGGTTATGGCTACACCTTC.

This clonotype was detected a few times. This sequence joins TRBV6-5 and TRBJ1-1; 8 bases fit TRBD1. The CDR3 runs to 16 residues. The ends lost 0 bases at V and 1 base at J; junction bases unmatched: 4. Germline CDR1 is MNHEY and CDR2 is SVGAGI. The CDR3 nucleotides read TGTGCCAGCAGTTACTCGCGTCAGGGGGCGAACACTGAAGCTTTCTTT. This sequence encodes CASSYSRQGANTEAFF.

The chain uses TRBV6-2 or TRBV6-3 and TRBJ2-7; maybe TRBD1 (6 bases). In germline, CDR1 is MNHEY, CDR2 SVGEGT. With 6 bases removed from V and 2 bases from J, the gap between germline ends came to 29 bases. The CDR3 consists of 19 residues. The CDR3 coding sequence is TGTGCCAGCAGCTATGGACAGCGACCTGGACTTTCGCAGCCCTACGAGCAGTACGTC. Encoded protein: CASSYGQRPGLSQPYEQYV.

J is TRBJ1-2 and V is TRBV19; 9 nucleotides align to TRBD1. The germline V gene encodes CDR1 LNHDA and CDR2 SQIVND (reference sequence). The CDR3 is 15 amino acids. The trim removed 9 bases at V and 0 bases at J, leaving 8 bases unmatched. In DNA, the CDR3 is TGTGCCAGCCGGCGGACAGGGGCCGCTAACTATGGCTACACCTTC. Amino acids: CASRRTGAANYGYTF.

This clonotype was detected a few times. The chain joins TRBV27 to TRBJ1-4, with TRBD1 as a possible D gene (6 bases). CDR1 is MNHEY, CDR2 SMNVEV, per germline (reference sequence). The CDR3 runs 14 residues. Trimming took off 6 bases at V and 4 bases at J, with 12 bases between the two ends. This CDR3 reads CASSVQGLNEKLFF. The CDR3 DNA follows: TGTGCCAGCAGCGTACAGGGCCTTAATGAAAAACTGTTTTTT.

This clonotype was seen ten or more times. The chain's CDR3 is CASSRGSGNNEQFF. The CDR3 DNA follows: TGTGCCAGCAGCCGAGGAAGCGGGAACAATGAGCAGTTCTTC. This chain connects TRBV6-5 to TRBJ2-1; 7 bases are shared with TRBD2. Germline CDR1 is MNHEY and CDR2 is SVGAGI. The CDR3 is made up of 14 amino acids. Trimming cost V 6 bases and J 5 bases; bases outside gene matches: 7.

The gene calls are TRBV6-1 and TRBJ2-2; TRBD2 matches at 12 bases. The J segment lost 4 bases and the V segment lost 8 bases, leaving 14 bases of the junction unmatched. The germline gives CDR1 MNHNS, CDR2 SASEGT. The CDR3 has 18 residues. The CDR3 reads CASHMGLAGGRCTGELFF. Here the CDR3 DNA reads TGTGCCAGCCACATGGGGCTAGCGGGGGGGCGCTGCACCGGGGAGCTGTTTTTT.

This chain connects TRBV29-1 to TRBJ2-7; 8 nucleotides agree with TRBD1. V dropped 7 bases and J dropped 4; count of bases not matched to a gene: 9. Germline assignment: CDR1 SQVTM and CDR2 ANQGSEA. The CDR3 is 13 residues long. The CDR3, as DNA: TGCAGCGGTGTAGACCGACAGGGGTACGAGCAGTACGTC. It specifies CSGVDRQGYEQYV.

The chain is built from TRBV7-9 and TRBJ1-5; D not certain. V was clipped by 0 bases and J by 6 bases, with 3 bases between them. The CDR3 consists of 12 residues. Looked up from germline, CDR1 is SEHNR and CDR2 is FQNEAQ (reference sequence). Here the CDR3 reads CASSLAGQPQHF. The CDR3, as DNA: TGTGCCAGCAGCTTAGCAGGTCAGCCCCAGCATTTT.

The chain combines TRBV19 with TRBJ2-1; TRBD2 agrees at 9 bases. The germline gives CDR1 LNHDA, CDR2 SQIVND (reference sequence). The CDR3 consists of 15 residues. The V and J ends lost 5 bases and 8 bases, in that order; junction bases with no gene match: 10. Here the CDR3 DNA reads TGTGCCAGTAGTTCCCAGCGGGGGGTCTGGGATGAGCAGTTCTTC. This gives the protein CASSSQRGVWDEQFF.

This clonotype was seen a few times. The chain carries TRBV27 and TRBJ1-1; D may be TRBD1 (5 bases). The germline V and J ends were trimmed by 6 bases and 5 bases, with 10 bases remaining between them. CDR1 and CDR2 from the germline V gene are MNHEY and SMNVEV (reference sequence). This CDR3 comprises 12 residues. Written as DNA, the CDR3 is TGTGCCAGCAGACACCAGGGAACTGAAGCTTTCTTT. Amino acid sequence: CASRHQGTEAFF.

This clonotype occurred a few times. This chain joins TRBV7-9 and TRBJ2-1; tentatively, D is TRBD2 (7 bases). The CDR3 runs to 15 residues. Trimming pared 1 base from V and 4 bases from J, leaving 11 bases between. Germline V gene data show CDR1 as SEHNR and CDR2 as FQNEAQ (reference sequence). The CDR3 sequence is CASSLGGGVYNEQFF. The CDR3, as DNA: TGTGCCAGCAGCTTAGGAGGGGGGGTTTACAATGAGCAGTTCTTC.